These 13 T cell receptor beta chains were sequenced from one sample in a study of blood T cell repertoires in COVID-19. Assay: immunoSEQ multiplex PCR; the TCRdb copy retains only in-frame clones and omits some. The sample lists about 370,000 clones; about 89% were seen once. Sequenced: PBMCs or T cells enriched from blood (not recorded which). These receptor sequences come from a woman aged 40 to 49 who had been exposed to COVID-19.

The chain combines TRBV24-1 with TRBJ1-3, with TRBD1 as a possible D gene (5 bases). CDR1 and CDR2 (germline): KGHDR, SFDVKD. The V gene lost 5 bases and the J gene lost 4 bases, with 11 bases spanning the gap. The CDR3 is made up of 14 amino acids. In DNA form, the CDR3 reads TGTGCCACCAGTGGTGGGACTACCGGAAACACCATATATTTT. This translates into CATSGGTTGNTIYF.

The chain combines TRBV7-9 with TRBJ2-1; TRBD2 matches at 7 bases. The CDR3 runs to 16 residues. The V and J ends lost 5 bases and 3 bases, in that order; junction bases with no gene match: 10. The germline CDR1 and CDR2 sequences are SEHNR and FQNEAQ (reference sequence). CDR3 sequence reads: CASSRGLVGNYNEQFF. DNA of the CDR3: TGTGCCAGCAGCAGAGGACTAGTAGGGAACTACAATGAGCAGTTCTTC.

With respect to this clone: The junction differs from germline at one of its ends, possibly a read error. The CDR3 sequence is CVSSEFRGAYGYTF. The CDR3 DNA reads as TGTGTCAGCAGTGAATTTCGGGGGGCGTATGGCTACACCTTC. V gene TRBV25-1 combines with J gene TRBJ1-2; TRBD1 might be the D (6 bases). The germline gives CDR1 MGHDK, CDR2 SYGVNS. There are 14 residues in the CDR3.

The chain joins TRBV18 to TRBJ1-4; weak D call: TRBD1 (6 bases). Germline values: CDR1 KGHSH, CDR2 LQKENI. The CDR3 has 15 amino acids. V gave up 0 bases and J gave up 8 bases, with 13 bases separating them. For the CDR3, the DNA is TGTGCCAGCTCACCACCGGGACAATTCTACGAAAAACTGTTTTTT. Amino acid sequence: CASSPPGQFYEKLFF.

The genes are TRBV12-3 or TRBV12-4 and TRBJ2-7, with a tentative D call TRBD2 (5 bases). Trimming took off 6 bases at V and 6 bases at J, with 12 bases between the two ends. This CDR3 has 12 residues. CDR3 DNA sequence: TGTGCCAGCAGCCCCGGGGTCATCGAGCAGTACTTC. This gives the protein CASSPGVIEQYF.

The chain is built from TRBV11-1 and TRBJ1-1; TRBD1 matches at 11 bases. This CDR3 is 16 amino acids long. Germline-derived CDR1 and CDR2 are SGHAT and FQDESV (reference sequence). J lost 8 bases, V lost 4 bases, and 12 bases had no gene match. Here the CDR3 reads CASSSGLRDRGAEAFF. Written as DNA, the CDR3 is TGTGCCAGCAGCTCAGGGCTACGGGACAGGGGGGCCGAAGCTTTCTTT.

This clone occurred a few times. V gene TRBV5-1 combines with J gene TRBJ2-7; TRBD1 aligns across 8 bases. Germline-derived CDR1 and CDR2 are SGHRS and YFSETQ. The V and J ends lost 1 base and 2 bases, in that order; junction bases with no gene match: 2. The length of the CDR3 is 14 residues. The CDR3 loop is CASSLNRGTYEQYF. DNA of the CDR3: TGCGCCAGCAGCTTGAACAGGGGGACCTACGAGCAGTACTTC.

The chain is built from TRBV7-6 and TRBJ1-2, with 7 bases aligning to TRBD1. With V trimmed by 4 bases and J by 4 bases, 9 bases remained unmatched. This CDR3 has 15 residues. Per germline, CDR1 SGHVS and CDR2 FNYEAQ. CDR3 nucleotides: TGTGCCAGCAGCTGGTACAGGGGAGCGAGCTATGGCTACACCTTC. This codes for CASSWYRGASYGYTF.

This clone was seen more than once but under ten times. The V gene is TRBV6-5, the J gene TRBJ2-7, with 8 bases fitting TRBD2. V lost 0 bases, J lost 6 bases, and 10 bases stayed unmatched. Germline V gene sequence: CDR1 MNHEY, CDR2 SVGAGI. The CDR3 consists of 16 residues. This CDR3 reads CASSYSATGLVIEQYF. DNA of the CDR3: TGTGCCAGCAGTTACTCGGCAACGGGACTAGTTATCGAGCAGTACTTC.

This sequence joins TRBV6-6 and TRBJ2-1; TRBD2 matches 7 bases. Germline V gene sequence: CDR1 MNHNY, CDR2 SVGAGI (reference sequence). The CDR3 runs 15 residues. J gave up 0 bases and V 2 bases, and 1 base lay outside the gene matches. This CDR3 reads CASSYGGSSYNEQFF. The CDR3 nucleotides read TGTGCCAGCAGTTACGGCGGGAGCTCCTACAATGAGCAGTTCTTC.

This rearrangement joins TRBV19 to TRBJ2-3, with 10 bases lining up with TRBD2. Germline V gives CDR1 LNHDA, CDR2 SQIVND (reference sequence). The ends lost 5 bases at V and 1 base at J; junction bases unmatched: 9. This CDR3 has 17 amino acids. The CDR3 nucleotides are TGTGCCAGTAGTCTATCTAGCGGGAGTATAGGCACAGATACGCAGTATTTT. Translated: CASSLSSGSIGTDTQYF.

The rearrangement joins TRBV2 to TRBJ1-1, with TRBD1 identical over 9 bases. The germline V gene has CDR1 SNHLY and CDR2 FYNNEI. The junction had 5 bases not matched to a gene; V was cut back by 10 bases and J by 5 bases. The CDR3 has 12 residues. This CDR3 is CAIGQGRTEAFF. The CDR3 nucleotides read TGTGCCATCGGACAGGGGAGAACTGAAGCTTTCTTT.

The rearrangement joins TRBV5-5 to TRBJ2-1; tentatively, D is TRBD1 (6 bases). Trimming left V 4 bases short and J 4 bases short, with 15 bases between. The CDR3 loop spans 15 amino acids. Germline V gene sequence: CDR1 SGHKS, CDR2 YYEKEE (reference sequence). The CDR3 protein is CASSPTQGSYNEQFF. The CDR3 nucleotides read TGTGCCAGCAGCCCTACGCAGGGGTCTTACAATGAGCAGTTCTTC.